This T cell receptor beta chain was identified during a study of early T cells in non-severe SARS-CoV-2 infection. Study at large: Sequenced bulk RNA came from whole blood that was unsorted, and chains were unpaired. Points from the study as a whole: Comparison of clonotypes with VDJdb favored anti-spike CD8 responses while missing private and CD4 specificities.

This clonotype appeared a few times. No antigen is known for it. The ends were cut back, 6 bases at V and 0 bases at J, with 10 bases in the middle. CDR1 SGHRS and CDR2 YFSETQ come from the germline V gene. The length of the CDR3 is 13 residues. Individual cDNA molecules were tagged with unique molecular identifiers, the study reported. Each CDR3 protein is one row after TCRdb ran MiXCR on the 5' RACE reads. The sample shows some 40,000 distinct CDR3 sequences, 9% to 15% of them seen only once. The chain combines TRBV5-1 with TRBJ2-7; no clear D gene. This TCR was recovered from an adult who was a healthcare worker with PCR-confirmed SARS-CoV-2 infection or an uninfected control (not recorded which). Sample: whole blood. CDR3 DNA sequence: TGCGCCAGCAATGGGTTGAGCTCCTACGAGCAGTACTTC. Translation: CASNGLSSYEQYF.